This is a list of T cell receptor beta chains from one sample in a study of T-cell reconstitution after alpha-beta-depleted transplantation in children. TCRdb called the PCR reads again in MiXCR, with one record for every CDR3 protein. The repertoire holds around 440,000 distinct CDR3 sequences, with over 9.5% as singletons. The sequenced sample was PBMCs, obtained before TCRalphabeta/CD19-depleted stem cell transplant. The receptors shown here come from a child aged 2 to 15 with inherited bone marrow failure, due to receive a stem cell transplant. CDR3s include the opening cysteine and the closing phenylalanine or tryptophan. A D gene is named only where the DNA matches it firmly. Clone size is shown for a subset of rows, as once, few, many or a class of expanded clone.

TRBJ1-6 | NA | TRBV13 | 16 | many | CASSLAQGNNNSPLHF | TGTGCCAGCAGCTTAGCCCAGGGAAACAATAATTCACCCCTCCACTTT
TRBJ2-7 | NA | TRBV27 | 13 | many | CASSLVRRSEQYF | TGTGCCAGCAGTTTAGTCCGGAGATCCGAGCAGTACTTC
TRBJ2-1 | NA | TRBV4-3 | 14 | NA | CASSQGMGWNEQFF | TGCGCCAGCAGCCAAGGAATGGGGTGGAATGAGCAGTTCTTC
TRBJ1-1 | TRBD1 | TRBV4-3 | 16 | many | CASSTGTGDLNTEAFF | TGCGCCAGCAGCACCGGGACAGGGGATTTGAACACTGAAGCTTTCTTT
TRBJ2-3 | TRBD1 | TRBV7-2 | 14 | many | CASSLRTGGSTQYF | TGTGCCAGCAGCTTGAGGACAGGGGGCAGTACGCAGTATTTT
TRBJ1-2 | TRBD1 | TRBV12-3/TRBV12-4 | 13 | many | CASSLGQFYGYTF | TGTGCCAGCAGTTTGGGACAGTTCTATGGCTACACCTTC
TRBJ2-2 | NA | TRBV5-1 | 13 | many | CASSLPDTGELFF | TGCGCCAGCAGCTTGCCCGACACCGGGGAGCTGTTTTTT
TRBJ1-2 | NA | TRBV30 | 11 | many | CAWGRDYGYTF | TGTGCCTGGGGCCGGGACTATGGCTACACCTTC
TRBJ1-1 | NA | TRBV28 | 17 | many | CASTPPGPPFMNTEAFF | TGTGCCAGCACTCCCCCTGGCCCCCCTTTTATGAACACTGAAGCTTTCTTT
TRBJ2-7 | TRBD2 | TRBV5-4 | 14 | NA | CASSPGTRSYEQYF | TGTGCCAGCAGCCCCGGGACTAGAAGCTACGAGCAGTACTTC
TRBJ1-2 | NA | TRBV19 | 15 | few | CASSIQNRRGGGYTF | TGTGCCAGTAGTATCCAGAACCGTCGCGGGGGCGGCTACACCTTC
TRBJ2-2 | TRBD1 | TRBV5-4 | 17 | many | CASSLAPGQAPPGELFF | TGTGCCAGCAGCTTGGCTCCGGGACAGGCTCCTCCCGGGGAGCTGTTTTTT
TRBJ2-7 | NA | TRBV10-3 | 14 | many | CAISEAGPPYEQYF | TGTGCCATCAGTGAAGCCGGGCCTCCCTACGAGCAGTACTTC
TRBJ2-3 | TRBD2 | TRBV7-9 | 16 | many | CASSAQTSGNTDTQYF | TGTGCCAGCAGCGCACAGACTAGCGGGAACACAGATACGCAGTATTTT
TRBJ2-7 | NA | TRBV6-2/TRBV6-3 | 14 | many | CASSPSGGQNEQYF | TGTGCCAGCAGTCCCTCGGGCGGTCAAAACGAGCAGTACTTC
TRBJ2-1 | TRBD1 | TRBV12-3/TRBV12-4 | 13 | NA | CASSLEDRVELFF | TGTGCCAGCAGTTTGGAAGACAGGGTAGAGTTGTTCTTC
TRBJ2-7 | TRBD1 | TRBV30 | 14 | many | CAWTDRGRLSGQYF | TGTGCCTGGACGGACAGGGGGCGGCTCTCGGGGCAGTACTTC
TRBJ2-4 | NA | TRBV12-3/TRBV12-4 | 13 | many | CASSRDGKNIQYF | TGTGCCAGCAGTCGGGACGGAAAAAACATTCAGTACTTC
TRBJ1-2 | TRBD1 | TRBV20-1 | 14 | many | CSASRDREGYGYTF | TGCAGTGCTAGCCGGGACAGGGAGGGCTATGGCTACACCTTC
TRBJ2-7 | TRBD2 | TRBV7-9 | 15 | many | CASSLALSGGYEQYF | TGTGCCAGCAGCTTAGCACTGTCGGGAGGGTACGAGCAGTACTTC
TRBJ2-7 | NA | TRBV7-2 | 14 | many | CASTQRAGGYEQYF | TGTGCCAGCACCCAGCGGGCAGGGGGCTACGAGCAGTACTTC
TRBJ2-6 | NA | TRBV27 | 14 | many | CASSLAGGANVLTF | TGTGCCAGCAGTTTAGCAGGCGGGGCCAACGTCCTGACTTTC
TRBJ2-7 | NA | TRBV10-3 | 12 | NA | CAISSGRYEQYF | TGTGCCATCAGTTCGGGCCGCTACGAGCAGTACTTC
TRBJ2-1 | TRBD1 | TRBV5-5 | 14 | many | CASSFWDRGSEQFF | TGTGCCAGCAGCTTCTGGGACAGGGGTAGTGAGCAGTTCTTC
TRBJ2-1 | NA | TRBV7-2 | 15 | many | CASSLVAAGYNEQFF | TGTGCCAGCAGCTTAGTTGCCGCGGGGTACAATGAGCAGTTCTTC
TRBJ2-7 | TRBD1 | TRBV12-3/TRBV12-4 | 16 | many | CASSYVRDSRSYEQYF | TGTGCCAGCAGTTATGTCCGGGACAGCCGTTCCTACGAGCAGTACTTC
TRBJ2-5 | NA | TRBV29-1 | 16 | many | CSVEVSGAGIGETQYF | TGCAGCGTTGAGGTTTCGGGGGCAGGCATCGGGGAGACCCAGTACTTC
TRBJ2-3 | TRBD2 | TRBV7-2 | 17 | few | CASSLRPTTSDLDTQYF | TGTGCCAGCAGCTTACGTCCTACGACTAGCGACCTAGATACGCAGTATTTT
TRBJ1-5 | NA | TRBV12-3/TRBV12-4 | 15 | many | CASALTGTGNQPQHF | TGTGCCTCCGCCCTGACAGGCACGGGCAATCAGCCCCAGCATTTT
TRBJ2-5 | NA | TRBV4-3 | 16 | many | CASSQDRRHYQETQYF | TGCGCCAGCAGCCAAGATCGTAGACACTACCAAGAGACCCAGTACTTC
TRBJ2-5 | NA | TRBV3-1 | 15 | NA | CASSPPGTYQETQYF | TGTGCCAGCAGCCCTCCCGGGACTTACCAAGAGACCCAGTACTTC
TRBJ2-7 | TRBD1 | TRBV10-1 | 16 | many | CASSESLDRGPYEQYF | TGCGCCAGCAGTGAGTCCCTAGACAGGGGCCCGTACGAGCAGTACTTC
TRBJ1-2 | NA | TRBV20-1 | 11 | many | CSARTYNGYTF | TGCAGTGCTAGAACGTATAATGGCTACACCTTC
TRBJ2-7 | TRBD1 | TRBV7-9 | 15 | few | CASSLRDRGTDEQYF | TGTGCCAGCAGCTTAAGGGACAGGGGTACCGACGAGCAGTACTTC
TRBJ2-1 | NA | TRBV10-1 | 17 | many | CASSESLSGERYNEQFF | TGCGCCAGCAGTGAGTCCCTATCGGGAGAGAGATACAATGAGCAGTTCTTC
TRBJ1-6 | TRBD1 | TRBV7-2 | 14 | many | CASSSQGARSPLHF | TGTGCCAGCAGCTCTCAGGGGGCCCGTTCACCCCTCCACTTT
TRBJ2-5 | NA | TRBV28 | 15 | many | CASSFEPGSQETQYF | TGTGCCAGCAGTTTTGAGCCAGGGAGTCAAGAGACCCAGTACTTC
TRBJ2-2 | NA | TRBV29-1 | 14 | few | CSVEGGLNTGELFF | TGCAGCGTTGAAGGAGGGTTGAACACCGGGGAGCTGTTTTTT
TRBJ2-7 | TRBD1 | TRBV20-1 | 14 | few | CSASPIDRVREQYF | TGCAGTGCTAGCCCGATTGACAGGGTGAGGGAGCAGTACTTC
TRBJ1-2 | NA | TRBV5-6 | 14 | many | CASSGRDLNYGYTF | TGTGCCAGCAGCGGCCGGGACCTAAACTATGGCTACACCTTC
TRBJ2-2 | TRBD1 | TRBV19 | 13 | few | CASRMTGTGELFF | TGTGCCAGTAGAATGACAGGGACCGGGGAGCTGTTTTTT
TRBJ2-5 | TRBD1 | TRBV6-5 | 16 | many | CASSNAGTGDQETQYF | TGTGCCAGCAGTAACGCCGGGACAGGAGACCAAGAGACCCAGTACTTC
TRBJ2-5 | NA | TRBV18 | 14 | many | CASSPAEIQETQYF | TGTGCCAGCTCACCGGCTGAGATCCAAGAGACCCAGTACTTC
TRBJ2-7 | NA | TRBV18 | 15 | NA | CASSPWVPSGQEQYF | TGTGCCAGCTCACCATGGGTCCCGTCAGGGCAAGAGCAGTACTTC
TRBJ2-3 | TRBD2 | TRBV4-3 | 18 | many | CASSQDPRLAGAADTQYF | TGCGCCAGCAGCCAAGACCCAAGACTAGCGGGAGCGGCAGATACGCAGTATTTT
TRBJ2-1 | NA | TRBV4-2 | 17 | many | CASSRAVPSASYNEQFF | TGTGCCAGCAGCCGCGCCGTACCTAGCGCCTCCTACAATGAGCAGTTCTTC
TRBJ2-1 | NA | TRBV20-1 | 11 | NA | CSASGGGEQFF | TGCAGTGCTAGCGGCGGGGGCGAGCAGTTCTTC
TRBJ2-7 | NA | TRBV6-2/TRBV6-3 | 17 | many | CASSYYWDGTPPYEQYF | TGTGCCAGCAGTTACTATTGGGACGGGACGCCCCCCTACGAGCAGTACTTC